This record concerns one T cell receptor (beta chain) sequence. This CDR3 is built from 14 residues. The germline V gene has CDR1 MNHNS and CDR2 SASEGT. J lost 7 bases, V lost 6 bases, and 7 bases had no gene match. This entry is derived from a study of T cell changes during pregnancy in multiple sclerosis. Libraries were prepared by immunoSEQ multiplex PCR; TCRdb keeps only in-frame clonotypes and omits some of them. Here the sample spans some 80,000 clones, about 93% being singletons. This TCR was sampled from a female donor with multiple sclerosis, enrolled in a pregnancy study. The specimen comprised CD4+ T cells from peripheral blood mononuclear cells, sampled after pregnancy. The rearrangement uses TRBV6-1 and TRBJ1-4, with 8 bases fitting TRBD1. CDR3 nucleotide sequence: TGTGCCAGCAGGCAGGACAGGGAACGTGAAAAACTGTTTTTT. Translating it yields CASRQDREREKLFF.